This paragraph covers one T cell receptor beta chain sequence. What it binds is not known. This specimen belongs to a study of graft-versus-host responses after intestinal transplantation. Study summary: As for transplant type, recipients had multivisceral, liver-intestinal, or isolated intestinal grafts. Once they had received anti-thymocyte globulin induction, all recipients took tacrolimus and steroids for 2 to 4 years. General study points: Marrow from the recipient contained GvH clones, some of which had appeared first in ileum or blood. Peak circulating GvH clone levels tracked with early post-transplant HvG declines.

Trimming removed 6 bases from V and 5 bases from J; junction bases left unmatched: 6. The germline V gene encodes CDR1 MNHEY and CDR2 SVGAGI. CDR3 length equals 13 residues. TCRdb's copy holds only in-frame clones and misses some; the assay was immunoSEQ multiplex PCR. The sample has tens of thousands of clones, 85% to 90% seen once. The sample was unstimulated CD4+ T cells sorted from spleen or lymph node cells, taken before intestinal transplant. The sequence was collected from a human donor who received an intestinal transplant. The chain employs TRBV6-5 and TRBJ2-7, with 8 bases lining up with TRBD1. DNA of the CDR3: TGTGCCAGCAGCCTCAGGGGGCCCCACGAGCAGTACTTC. Its protein product is CASSLRGPHEQYF.